These T cell receptor beta chains were read from a single sample in a study of blood T cell repertoires in COVID-19. Produced via immunoSEQ multiplex PCR; TCRdb's table is partial and in-frame only. The sample has over 150,000 clones; about 85% are singletons. The sequencing input was peripheral blood. The receptors shown here come from a woman aged 55 to 70 with COVID-19, enrolled during active disease. Both conserved end residues are part of each CDR3. A D gene is named only where the DNA matches it firmly. Clone size is stated in some rows and not others, as once, few, many or a class when expanded.

TRBD2	TRBV19	TRBJ2-1	16	.	TGTGCCAGTATCGGACCCCGACTAGCCGGGGCAAATGAGCAGTTCTTC	CASIGPRLAGANEQFF
.	TRBV27	TRBJ1-1	16	.	TGTGCCAGCAGTAGGGAGTCGGGGGAATTCAGGGCTGAAGCTTTCTTT	CASSRESGEFRAEAFF
TRBD2	TRBV19	TRBJ2-2	17	.	TGTGCCAGTAGTTCCTCAGGGGGACTAGCGGCGGCCGGGGAGCTGTTTTTT	CASSSSGGLAAAGELFF
TRBD1	TRBV7-9	TRBJ2-1	16	.	TGTGCCAGCAGCTTGGGGGTGGGGACAGTGGACAATGAGCAGTTCTTC	CASSLGVGTVDNEQFF
TRBD1	TRBV29-1	TRBJ2-7	14	few	TGCAGCGTTGAAGGGGCAGGGGGATCCTACGAGCAGTACTTC	CSVEGAGGSYEQYF
.	TRBV9	TRBJ1-6	15	.	TGTGCCAGCAGCGTAGGACAGCTTTATAATTCACCCCTCCACTTT	CASSVGQLYNSPLHF
.	TRBV7-9	TRBJ2-7	14	.	TGTGCCAGCAGCTCACGACAGCGTTTCTACGAGCAGTACTTC	CASSSRQRFYEQYF
.	TRBV5-1	TRBJ1-1	13	.	TGCGCCAGCAGCTTTACACCGGGCACTGAAGCTTTCTTT	CASSFTPGTEAFF
.	TRBV7-9	TRBJ2-1	13	.	TGTGCCAGCAGCCCAATCGGGGAGAATGAGCAGTTCTTC	CASSPIGENEQFF
TRBD1	TRBV5-1	TRBJ1-2	14	.	TGCGCCAGCAGCTTGCACAGGGGGCCAGATGGCTACACCTTC	CASSLHRGPDGYTF
.	TRBV5-1	TRBJ1-4	14	.	TGCGCCAGCAGCTTGGGCCAGGCCAATGAAAAACTGTTTTTT	CASSLGQANEKLFF
.	TRBV7-3	TRBJ2-1	15	.	TGTGCCAGCAGCTCACAGGGTGTGCGGTACAATGAGCAGTTCTTC	CASSSQGVRYNEQFF
.	TRBV18	TRBJ1-1	15	once	TGTGCCAGCTCACCACCGTGGTCAGTGAACACTGAAGCTTTCTTT	CASSPPWSVNTEAFF
.	TRBV3-1/TRBV3-2	TRBJ1-5	12	.	TGTGCCAGCAGCCAACGGGGTCAGCCCCAGCATTTT	CASSQRGQPQHF
.	TRBV19	TRBJ1-2	15	.	TGTGCCAGTAGTATGGGACGGCGGGGTAACTATGGCTACACCTTC	CASSMGRRGNYGYTF
TRBD1	TRBV11-2	TRBJ1-1	15	.	TGTGCCAGCAGCGGGACAGGGGTTCGGAACACTGAAGCTTTCTTT	CASSGTGVRNTEAFF
.	TRBV21-1	TRBJ2-5	18	.	TGTGCCAGCAGCTCAAGAGCGGGGGCGGGGGGACTCCAAGAGACCCAGTACTTC	CASSSRAGAGGLQETQYF
.	TRBV6-5	TRBJ1-5	13	.	TGTGCCAGCAGTTGGGACTGGAATCAGCCCCAGCATTTT	CASSWDWNQPQHF
.	TRBV6-6	TRBJ2-6	15	.	TGTGCCAGCAGCCCACAGGGTTGGGGGGCCAACGTCCTGACTTTC	CASSPQGWGANVLTF
.	TRBV6-5	TRBJ2-2	14	.	TGTGCCAGCAGTAAGACAGGTCAAGGCGGGGAGCTGTTTTTT	CASSKTGQGGELFF
.	TRBV2	TRBJ2-7	12	.	TGTGCCAGCAGGGACAACTTCTACGAGCAGTACTTC	CASRDNFYEQYF
.	TRBV2	TRBJ2-6	15	.	TGTGCCAGCAGTCAAAGGGGTGCTAGGGCCAACGTCCTGACTTTC	CASSQRGARANVLTF
.	TRBV5-1	TRBJ2-2	14	.	TGCGCCAGCAGCTTTGGCCTGAACACCGGGGAGCTGTTTTTT	CASSFGLNTGELFF
TRBD1	TRBV12-5	TRBJ2-5	15	.	TGTGCTAGTGGTCCTGAGACAGGGGGCATGGAGACCCAGTACTTC	CASGPETGGMETQYF
.	TRBV18	TRBJ2-7	17	once	TGTGCCAGCTCACTTTCGCAATCTAGCGCTGCCCTCTACGAGCAGTACTTC	CASSLSQSSAALYEQYF
TRBD1	TRBV3-1/TRBV3-2	TRBJ1-6	14	.	TGTGCCAGCAGCCGGACAGGGAGCCCCCGGTCCCTCCACTTT	CASSRTGSPRSLHF
.	TRBV11-2	TRBJ1-6	13	.	TGTGCCAGCAGCCCTGGACTGGTTAAGGCCCTCCACTTT	CASSPGLVKALHF
TRBD1	TRBV19	TRBJ2-4	15	.	TGTGCCAGTAGTTCGCGGACAGGGGGCAAAAACATTCAGTACTTC	CASSSRTGGKNIQYF
.	TRBV25-1	TRBJ1-6	12	.	TGTGCCAGCAGTCGTTATAATTCACCCCTCCACTTT	CASSRYNSPLHF
.	TRBV14	TRBJ1-1	16	.	TGTGCCAGCAGCCAAGTGCGACAGCTCATGAACACTGAAGCTTTCTTT	CASSQVRQLMNTEAFF
.	TRBV9	TRBJ1-3	14	.	TGTGCCAGCTGCCAGGGTGCCACTGGAAACACCATATATTTT	CASCQGATGNTIYF
TRBD1	TRBV19	TRBJ1-2	13	.	TGTGCCATCAAGGGCGGGACAGCGATCGACTACACCTTC	CAIKGGTAIDYTF
TRBD1	TRBV6-2/TRBV6-3	TRBJ2-1	17	once	TGTGCCAGCAGTTCCCGACAGGGGGCGAGCTCCTACAATGAGCAGTTCTTC	CASSSRQGASSYNEQFF
TRBD2	TRBV11-2	TRBJ2-2	14	.	TGTGCCAGCAGACTAGCGGGCAGGACCGGGGAGCTGTTTTTT	CASRLAGRTGELFF
TRBD1	TRBV6-5	TRBJ1-2	13	few	TGTGCCACCTTGGACAGGGGGTACTATGGCTACACCTTC	CATLDRGYYGYTF